This T cell receptor beta chain was documented in a study of blood T cell repertoires in COVID-19. Study-level information: Samples taken during acute and convalescent COVID-19 were collected in the United States, Italy and Spain. In each case, the material was cDNA or gDNA derived from T cells, B-cell-depleted T cells, or PBMCs.

As handled by the study authors: Reference gene primer amplification gave estimated nucleated cell counts. Some clones are missing from TCRdb's copy, which holds only in-frame ones; the method was immunoSEQ multiplex PCR. V and J calls and clone size are copied from that table; D and trimming were computed from the DNA. The data contain more than 100,000 clones, just under 80% of them seen just once; the ten biggest clones take up roughly 16%. V dropped 2 bases and J dropped 5 bases, with 21 bases sitting between them. The CDR3 consists of 17 residues. Germline lookup yields CDR1 MGHRA and CDR2 YSYEKL.

The sequence was collected from a man between 60 and 75 years old with active or convalescent COVID-19. Sequenced input: peripheral blood. The chain employs TRBV4-1 and TRBJ1-2, with D perhaps matching TRBD1 (6 bases). CDR3 coding DNA: TGCGCCAGCAGCCAACCCCCTTGGACAGAAGGTCCTTATGGCTACACCTTC. This translates into CASSQPPWTEGPYGYTF.